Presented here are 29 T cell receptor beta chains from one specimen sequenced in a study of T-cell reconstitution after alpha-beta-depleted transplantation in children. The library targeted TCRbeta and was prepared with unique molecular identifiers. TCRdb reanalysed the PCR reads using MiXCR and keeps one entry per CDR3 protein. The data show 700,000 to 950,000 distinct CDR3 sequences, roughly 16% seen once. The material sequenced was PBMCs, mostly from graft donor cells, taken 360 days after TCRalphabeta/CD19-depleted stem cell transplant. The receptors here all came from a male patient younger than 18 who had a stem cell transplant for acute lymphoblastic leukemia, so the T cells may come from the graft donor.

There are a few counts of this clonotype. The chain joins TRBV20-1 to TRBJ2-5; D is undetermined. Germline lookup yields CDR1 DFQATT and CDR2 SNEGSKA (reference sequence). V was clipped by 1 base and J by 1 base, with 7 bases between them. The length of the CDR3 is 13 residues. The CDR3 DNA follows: TGCAGTGCTAGAGGTCGGATCCAAGAGACCCAGTACTTC. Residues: CSARGRIQETQYF.

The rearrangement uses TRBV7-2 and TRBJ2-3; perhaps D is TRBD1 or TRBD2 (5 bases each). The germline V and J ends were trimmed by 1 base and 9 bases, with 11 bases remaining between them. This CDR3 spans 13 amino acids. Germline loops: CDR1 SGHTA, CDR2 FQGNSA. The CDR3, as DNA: TGTGCCAGCAGCTTAGTAGGGACCGGAACGCAGTATTTT. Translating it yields CASSLVGTGTQYF.

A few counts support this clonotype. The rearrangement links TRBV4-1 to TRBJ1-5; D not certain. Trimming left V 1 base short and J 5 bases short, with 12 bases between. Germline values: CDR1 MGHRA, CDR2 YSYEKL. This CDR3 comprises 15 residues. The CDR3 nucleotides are TGCGCCAGCAGCCAAGTATGGCAGAGAGATCAGCCCCAGCATTTT. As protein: CASSQVWQRDQPQHF.

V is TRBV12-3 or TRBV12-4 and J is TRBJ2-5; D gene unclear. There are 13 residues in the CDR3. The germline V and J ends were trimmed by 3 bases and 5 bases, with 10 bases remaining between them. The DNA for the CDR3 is TGTGCCAGCAGTTTCCTCGGTAGGGAGACCCAGTACTTC. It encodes CASSFLGRETQYF.

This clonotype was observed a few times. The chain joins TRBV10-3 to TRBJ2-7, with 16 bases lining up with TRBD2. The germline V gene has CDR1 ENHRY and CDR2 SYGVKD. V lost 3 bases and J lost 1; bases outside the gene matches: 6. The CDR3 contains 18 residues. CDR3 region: CAISDTPGLAGGSYEQYF. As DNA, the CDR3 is TGTGCCATCAGTGATACCCCGGGACTAGCGGGAGGGTCCTACGAGCAGTACTTC.

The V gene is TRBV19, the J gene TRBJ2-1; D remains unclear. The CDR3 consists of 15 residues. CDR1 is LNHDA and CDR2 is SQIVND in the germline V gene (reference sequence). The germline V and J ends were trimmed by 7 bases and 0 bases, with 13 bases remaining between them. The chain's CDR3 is CASKGTPSSYNEQFF. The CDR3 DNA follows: TGTGCCAGTAAAGGCACTCCTAGCTCCTACAATGAGCAGTTCTTC.

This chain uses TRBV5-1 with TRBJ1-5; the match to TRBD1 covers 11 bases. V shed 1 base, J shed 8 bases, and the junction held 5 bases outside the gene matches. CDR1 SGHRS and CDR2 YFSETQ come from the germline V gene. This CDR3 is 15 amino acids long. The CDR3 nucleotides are TGCGCCAGCAGCTTGTACGGACAGGGGGCCGAGCCCCAGCATTTT. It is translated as CASSLYGQGAEPQHF.

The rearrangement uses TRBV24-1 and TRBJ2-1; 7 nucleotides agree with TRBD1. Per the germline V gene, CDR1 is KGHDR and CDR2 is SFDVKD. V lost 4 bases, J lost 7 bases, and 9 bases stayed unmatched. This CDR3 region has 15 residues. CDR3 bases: TGTGCCACCAGTGACCCTGGACAGGATCGGAATGAGCAGTTCTTC. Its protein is CATSDPGQDRNEQFF.

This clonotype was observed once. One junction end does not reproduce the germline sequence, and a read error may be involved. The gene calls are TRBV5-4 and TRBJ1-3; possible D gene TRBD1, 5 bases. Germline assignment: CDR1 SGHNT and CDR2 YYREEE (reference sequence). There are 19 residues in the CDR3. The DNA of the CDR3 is TGTGCCAGCCGCTTGGGGTGGAGGGGTGGGAAACACTCTGGAAACACCATATATTTT. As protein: CASRLGWRGGKHSGNTIYF.

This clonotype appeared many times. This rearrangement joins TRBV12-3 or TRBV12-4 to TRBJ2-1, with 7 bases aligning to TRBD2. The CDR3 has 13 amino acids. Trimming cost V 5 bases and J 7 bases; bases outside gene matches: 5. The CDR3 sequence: CASSRLAGNEQFF. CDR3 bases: TGTGCCAGCAGTAGACTAGCAGGGAATGAGCAGTTCTTC.

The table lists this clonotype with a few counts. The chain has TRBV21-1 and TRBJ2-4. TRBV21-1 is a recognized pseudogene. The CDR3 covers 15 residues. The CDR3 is CASIPRVLAKNIQYF. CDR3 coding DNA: TGTGCCAGCATTCCTCGGGTCCTAGCCAAAAACATTCAGTACTTC.

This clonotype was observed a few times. Written as DNA, the CDR3 is TGCGCCAGCAGTGAGACTCAGGGGCTCTACGAGCAGTACTTC. It specifies CASSETQGLYEQYF. The chain is built from TRBV10-1 and TRBJ2-7; possible D gene TRBD1, 6 bases. This CDR3 is 14 amino acids long. Between the trimmed V and J ends, which lost 2 bases and 3 bases, there was a span of 11 bases. Germline CDR1 WNHNN, CDR2 SYGVQD (reference sequence).

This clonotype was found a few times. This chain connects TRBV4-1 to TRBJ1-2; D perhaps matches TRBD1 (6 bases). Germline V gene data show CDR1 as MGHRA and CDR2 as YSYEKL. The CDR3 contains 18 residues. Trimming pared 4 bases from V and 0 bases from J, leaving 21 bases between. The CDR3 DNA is TGCGCCAGCAGCCGCAGGGAGAGGGGGGACGGAGCTAACTATGGCTACACCTTC. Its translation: CASSRRERGDGANYGYTF.

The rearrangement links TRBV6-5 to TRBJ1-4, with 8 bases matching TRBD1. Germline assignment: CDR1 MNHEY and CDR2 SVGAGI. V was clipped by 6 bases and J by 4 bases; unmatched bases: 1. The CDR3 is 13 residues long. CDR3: CASSRGLNEKLFF. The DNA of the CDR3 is TGTGCCAGCAGCAGGGGGCTTAATGAAAAACTGTTTTTT.

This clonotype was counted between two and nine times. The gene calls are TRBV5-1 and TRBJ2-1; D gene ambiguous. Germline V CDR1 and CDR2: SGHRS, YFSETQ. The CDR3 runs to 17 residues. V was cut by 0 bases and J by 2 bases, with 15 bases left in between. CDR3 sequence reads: CASSLGGAVSTYNEQFF. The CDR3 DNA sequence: TGCGCCAGCAGCTTGGGAGGCGCGGTCTCTACCTACAATGAGCAGTTCTTC.

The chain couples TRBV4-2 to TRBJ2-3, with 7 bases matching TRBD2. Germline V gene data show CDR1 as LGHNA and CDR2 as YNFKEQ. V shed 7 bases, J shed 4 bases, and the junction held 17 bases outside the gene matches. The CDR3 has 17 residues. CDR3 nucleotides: TGTGCCAGCAACCCGCTGGGAGTGGGAGGGCCCGCAGATACGCAGTATTTT. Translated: CASNPLGVGGPADTQYF.

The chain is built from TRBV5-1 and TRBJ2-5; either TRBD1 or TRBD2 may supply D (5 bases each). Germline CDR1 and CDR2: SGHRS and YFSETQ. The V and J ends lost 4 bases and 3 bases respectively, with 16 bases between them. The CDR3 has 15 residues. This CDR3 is CASSPRRRGEETQYF. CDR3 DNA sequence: TGCGCCAGCAGCCCCCGTCGGAGAGGGGAAGAGACCCAGTACTTC.

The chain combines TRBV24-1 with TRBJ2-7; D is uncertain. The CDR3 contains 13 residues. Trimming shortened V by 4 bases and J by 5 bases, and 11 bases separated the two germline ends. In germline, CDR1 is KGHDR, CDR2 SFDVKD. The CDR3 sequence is CATSEGLYDEQYF. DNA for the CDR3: TGTGCCACCAGTGAAGGTCTTTACGACGAGCAGTACTTC.

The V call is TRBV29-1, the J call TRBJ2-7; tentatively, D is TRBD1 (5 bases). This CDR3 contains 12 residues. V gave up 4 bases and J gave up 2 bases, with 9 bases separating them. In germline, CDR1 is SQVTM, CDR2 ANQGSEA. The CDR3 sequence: CSVVETAYEQYF. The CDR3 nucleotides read TGCAGCGTTGTAGAGACAGCCTACGAGCAGTACTTC.

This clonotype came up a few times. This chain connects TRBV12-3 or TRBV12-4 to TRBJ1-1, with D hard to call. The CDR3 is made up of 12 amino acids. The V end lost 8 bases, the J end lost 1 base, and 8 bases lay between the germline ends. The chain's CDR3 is CASGQKNTEAFF. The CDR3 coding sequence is TGTGCCAGCGGCCAAAAGAACACTGAAGCTTTCTTT.

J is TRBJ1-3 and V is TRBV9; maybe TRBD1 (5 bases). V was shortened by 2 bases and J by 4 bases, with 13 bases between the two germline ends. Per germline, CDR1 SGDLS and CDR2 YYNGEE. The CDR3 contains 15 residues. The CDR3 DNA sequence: TGTGCCAGCAGCGTCCAGGGAGGACGAGGAAACACCATATATTTT. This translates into CASSVQGGRGNTIYF.

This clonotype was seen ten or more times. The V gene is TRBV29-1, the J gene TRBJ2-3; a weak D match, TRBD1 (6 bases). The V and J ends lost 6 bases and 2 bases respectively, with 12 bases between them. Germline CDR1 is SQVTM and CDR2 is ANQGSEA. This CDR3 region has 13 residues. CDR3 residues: CSVVDSFTDTQYF. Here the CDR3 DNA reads TGCAGCGTCGTGGACAGCTTCACAGATACGCAGTATTTT.

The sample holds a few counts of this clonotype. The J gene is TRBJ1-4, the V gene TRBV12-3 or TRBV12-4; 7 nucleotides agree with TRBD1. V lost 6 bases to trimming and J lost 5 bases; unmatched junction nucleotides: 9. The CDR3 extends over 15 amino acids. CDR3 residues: CASRSRDSRNEKLFF. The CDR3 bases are TGTGCCAGCAGATCCCGGGACAGCAGGAATGAAAAACTGTTTTTT.

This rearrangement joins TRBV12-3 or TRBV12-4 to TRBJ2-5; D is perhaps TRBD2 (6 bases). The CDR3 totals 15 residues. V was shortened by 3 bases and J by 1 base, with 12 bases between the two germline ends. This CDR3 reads CASSFVAGLQETQYF. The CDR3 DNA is TGTGCCAGCAGTTTCGTGGCGGGACTCCAAGAGACCCAGTACTTC.

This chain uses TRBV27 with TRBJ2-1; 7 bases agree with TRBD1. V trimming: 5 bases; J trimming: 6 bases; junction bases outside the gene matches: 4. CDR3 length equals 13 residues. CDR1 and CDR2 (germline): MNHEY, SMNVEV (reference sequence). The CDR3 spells CASSTRDSNEQFF. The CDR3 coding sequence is TGTGCCAGCAGTACCAGGGACAGCAATGAGCAGTTCTTC.

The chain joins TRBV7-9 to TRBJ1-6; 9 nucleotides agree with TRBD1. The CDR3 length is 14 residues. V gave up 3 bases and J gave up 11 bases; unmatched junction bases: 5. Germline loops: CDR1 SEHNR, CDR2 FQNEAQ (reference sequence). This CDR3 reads CASSLGQGLPPLHF. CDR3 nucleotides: TGTGCCAGCAGCTTGGGACAGGGTCTGCCACCCCTCCACTTT.

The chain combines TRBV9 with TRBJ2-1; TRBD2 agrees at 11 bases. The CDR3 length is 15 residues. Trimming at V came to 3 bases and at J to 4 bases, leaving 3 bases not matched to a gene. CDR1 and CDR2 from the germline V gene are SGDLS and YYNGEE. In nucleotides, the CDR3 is TGTGCCAGCAGCGAGACTAGCGGGAAGTACAATGAGCAGTTCTTC. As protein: CASSETSGKYNEQFF.

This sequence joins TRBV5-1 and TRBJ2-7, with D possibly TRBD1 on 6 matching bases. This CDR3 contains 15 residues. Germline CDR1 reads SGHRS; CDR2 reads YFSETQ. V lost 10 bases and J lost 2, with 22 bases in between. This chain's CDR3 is CAPHTAGAATYEQYF. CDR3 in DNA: TGCGCCCCCCACACCGCAGGGGCCGCCACCTACGAGCAGTACTTC.

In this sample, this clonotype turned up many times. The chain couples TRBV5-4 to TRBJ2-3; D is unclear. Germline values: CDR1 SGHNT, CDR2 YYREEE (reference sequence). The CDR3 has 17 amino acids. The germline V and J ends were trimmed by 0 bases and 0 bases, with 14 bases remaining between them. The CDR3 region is CASSLEGAAASTDTQYF. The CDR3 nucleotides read TGTGCCAGCAGCTTGGAAGGCGCGGCGGCTAGCACAGATACGCAGTATTTT.